These T cell receptor beta chains were read from a single sample in a study of identifying expanded T cells in peripheral blood. Only in-frame clones appear in the TCRdb table, and some are missing; sequencing was by immunoSEQ multiplex PCR. Of tens of thousands of clones listed, approximately 91% were seen once; the top ten hold under 6.5%. What was sequenced was blood. These receptors were collected from a person between 18 and 75 years old in good health. The CDR3 runs from the conserved cysteine through the conserved F or W. D genes are given only for firm matches.

v_gene,d_gene,j_gene,CDR3aa
TRBV6-6,-,TRBJ1-6,CASRSQTAFSSPLHF
TRBV27,-,TRBJ2-7,CASTAKNRGGYEQYF
TRBV11-1,TRBD2,TRBJ2-3,CASSLLAGGTDTQYF
TRBV19,-,TRBJ1-4,CASSTQRTTNEKLFF
TRBV18,-,TRBJ2-1,CASSPSVDEQFF
TRBV16,TRBD1,TRBJ1-1,CASSQSRGRDTEAFF
TRBV6-5,-,TRBJ1-2,CASSYVGEGYTF
TRBV19,-,TRBJ1-2,CASTDQTGDYYGYTF
TRBV5-1,-,TRBJ2-7,CASATEGGEQYF
TRBV9,-,TRBJ1-2,CASSAYTGGLNYGYTF
TRBV19,TRBD1,TRBJ1-1,CASSTTGDTEAFF
TRBV4-1,TRBD1,TRBJ1-1,CASSQETGGWTEAFF
TRBV5-1,-,TRBJ1-2,CASSLAGVDNYGYTF
TRBV5-5,-,TRBJ2-2,CASSLVITGPGELFF
TRBV4-3,TRBD1,TRBJ2-3,CASSQKTGTGSTDTQYF
TRBV7-6,-,TRBJ1-5,CASSLLSGRDQPQHF
TRBV5-4,-,TRBJ2-1,CASSDGQNEQFF
TRBV27,-,TRBJ1-1,CASSFRADTEAFF
TRBV5-1,-,TRBJ2-7,CASRGTTYEQYF
TRBV9,-,TRBJ1-1,CASSTGGGTEAFF
TRBV2,-,TRBJ2-1,CASRTGPSNEQFF
TRBV5-6,-,TRBJ1-2,CASSVGASQKGYTF
TRBV6-5,TRBD1,TRBJ2-5,CASSYSPGGFGETQYF
TRBV2,-,TRBJ1-2,CASQRGAGGYTF
TRBV5-1,-,TRBJ1-5,CASSDRPNQPQHF
TRBV2,-,TRBJ2-3,CASRITDTQYF
TRBV19,TRBD1,TRBJ2-7,CASSTLHTGGERYF
TRBV5-1,-,TRBJ2-5,CASSLTGRGETQYF
TRBV6-6,-,TRBJ1-2,CASSYKGANYGYTF
TRBV10-3,TRBD2,TRBJ2-5,CAISESKGLAGGETQYF
TRBV5-4,TRBD1,TRBJ1-1,CVGTARNTEAFF
TRBV6-5,-,TRBJ2-1,CASSLDGYNEQFF
TRBV6-1,-,TRBJ2-7,CASSDRDEQYF
TRBV18,-,TRBJ1-1,CASSPATVIRNTEAFF
TRBV7-3,TRBD1,TRBJ2-1,CASSLTGTGYNEQFF
TRBV7-2,-,TRBJ1-1,CASSPTGRTEAFF
TRBV20-1,-,TRBJ1-1,CSARDYSEAFF
TRBV5-1,TRBD1,TRBJ2-7,CASSFQQGTYEQYF
TRBV7-9,TRBD1,TRBJ2-1,CASSLKDRGNNEQFF
TRBV6-1,-,TRBJ1-4,CARKLGGGDEKLFF
TRBV9,TRBD1,TRBJ2-1,CASSVGQGRTNEQFF
TRBV30,TRBD1,TRBJ1-3,CAWNAQQDRASGNTIYF
TRBV29-1,TRBD2,TRBJ2-1,CSAQNPGLRAMNEQFF
TRBV4-1,-,TRBJ1-5,CASSQDRNQPQHF
TRBV18,-,TRBJ1-4,CASSPDTGMGEKLFF
TRBV4-3,-,TRBJ1-5,CASSQDFGQSQPQHF
TRBV7-2,-,TRBJ2-7,CASSLSSYEQYF